The 21 T cell receptor beta chains listed next were all sequenced from one sample in a study of blood T cell repertoires in COVID-19 (dated by TCRdb to the early 2020s). Libraries were prepared through the immunoSEQ multiplex PCR assay. As stored in TCRdb, this immuneACCESS dataset retains in-frame rearrangements with V and J assigned. A fraction of the clones does not appear; measured against another copy, unresolved V genes explain less than half of the discrepancy, and the remainder lacks a known reason. This sample gives about 260,000 clones in total; 75% to 95% of them show up just once. 2% to 3% of the sample lies in the top ten. The sequenced sample was peripheral blood. These receptors were taken from a person between 18 and 30 years old with COVID-19, enrolled during active disease.

This chain links TRBV6-5 with TRBJ2-5, with 9 positions matching TRBD2. CDR3 size: 14 residues. V was pared by 6 bases and J by 3 bases, with 5 bases of the junction left unmatched. In germline, CDR1 is MNHEY, CDR2 SVGAGI. The CDR3 sequence: CASSAGGWEETQYF. CDR3 nucleotide sequence: TGTGCCAGCAGCGCGGGGGGGTGGGAAGAGACCCAGTACTTC.

The chain uses TRBV27 and TRBJ2-7; D is uncertain. CDR3 length: 14 amino acids. The germline V gene has CDR1 MNHEY and CDR2 SMNVEV (reference sequence). Trimming cost V 0 bases and J 6 bases, with 12 bases left between them. The CDR3 is CASSLSTTGVEQYF. CDR3 DNA sequence: TGTGCCAGCAGTTTATCTACTACCGGAGTCGAGCAGTACTTC.

This rearrangement joins TRBV9 to TRBJ2-3; D may be TRBD2 (7 bases). V was trimmed by 0 bases and J by 2 bases, leaving 16 bases between them. CDR3 size: 17 residues. Germline assignment: CDR1 SGDLS and CDR2 YYNGEE. CDR3 bases: TGTGCCAGCAGCGTAGGTTCTGGGGGGGCCCACACAGATACGCAGTATTTT. Translation: CASSVGSGGAHTDTQYF.

CDR3 nucleotides: TGCGCCAGCAGCTTGTATGCGGGAGGGGTCGAGACCCAGTACTTC. As protein: CASSLYAGGVETQYF. V gene TRBV5-1 combines with J gene TRBJ2-5, with 9 bases identical to TRBD2. Germline loops: CDR1 SGHRS, CDR2 YFSETQ. V shed 1 base and J 5 bases; nucleotides not matched to a gene: 6. The CDR3 length is 15 residues.

The chain has TRBV11-2 and TRBJ1-6, with 12 bases fitting TRBD1. V lost 4 bases, J lost 10 bases, and 14 bases stayed unmatched. This CDR3 has 18 amino acids. Germline CDR1 reads SGHAT; CDR2 reads FQNNGV. CDR3 nucleotides: TGTGCCAGCAGCTCAGACCGGGACAGGGGGCCATGGGGGTCACCCCTCCACTTT. Encoded protein: CASSSDRDRGPWGSPLHF.

This chain uses TRBV18 with TRBJ2-7; 9 bases map to TRBD1. Unmatched junction bases numbered 5, after V lost 3 bases and J lost 2 bases. The CDR3 consists of 15 residues. Germline lookup yields CDR1 KGHSH and CDR2 LQKENI. In nucleotides, the CDR3 is TGTGCCAGCTCACCTGACAGGGGGTTTACCTACGAGCAGTACTTC. It translates to CASSPDRGFTYEQYF. The full variable domain, rest sourced from reference TRBV18 and TRBJ2-7, is NAGVMQNPRHLVRRRGQEARLRCSPMKGHSHVYWYRQLPEEGLKFMVYLQKENIIDESGMPKERFSAEFPKEGPSILRIQQVVRGDSAAYFCASSPDRGFTYEQYFGPGTRLTVT.

This clone showed up just once. This chain joins TRBV30 and TRBJ1-6; 8 positions match TRBD1. CDR1 GTSNPN and CDR2 SVGIG come from the germline V gene (reference sequence). Losses at the gene ends were 0 bases for V and 7 bases for J; bases not matched to a gene: 2. This CDR3 is 14 amino acids long. The CDR3 nucleotides are TGTGCCTGGAGTGTACGGACAGGGAATTCACCCCTCCACTTT. It is translated as CAWSVRTGNSPLHF.

The gene calls are TRBV21-1 and TRBJ2-6; no DNA check was done on the table's D call, TRBD2. TRBV21-1 is marked as a pseudogene. This CDR3 has 17 amino acids. The CDR3 nucleotides are TGTGCCAGCAGCAAAGCTGAAAGGAGGGGCAGCAATCGGGTCCTGACTTTC. Encoded protein: CASSKAERRGSNRVLTF.

The chain links TRBV19 to TRBJ2-1; 8 bases line up with TRBD1. Unmatched junction bases numbered 8, after V lost 3 bases and J lost 13 bases. The CDR3 covers 13 residues. The germline CDR1 and CDR2 sequences are LNHDA and SQIVND (reference sequence). The CDR3, as DNA: TGTGCCAGTAGTATGACCGGGACAGGTAAACAGTTCTTC. Amino acid sequence: CASSMTGTGKQFF.

V usage is TRBV4-3 and J usage is TRBJ1-1; D gene uncertain. The CDR3 consists of 13 residues. Trimming took off 0 bases at V and 11 bases at J, with 13 bases between the two ends. CDR1 LGHNA and CDR2 YSLEER come from the germline V gene. Here the CDR3 DNA reads TGCGCCAGCAGCCAAGATCCGGGGTTTTATGCTTTCTTT. As protein: CASSQDPGFYAFF.

The genes are TRBV6-1 and TRBJ2-4, with 8 nucleotides matching TRBD2. Germline assignment: CDR1 MNHNS and CDR2 SASEGT. With 2 bases clipped from V and 0 bases from J, the junction kept 21 bases outside the gene matches. This CDR3 has 22 amino acids. CDR3 DNA sequence: TGTGCCAGCAGTGAAAGGTCTCCCGCCCTAGCGGGTCTAGGTCTAGCCAAAAACATTCAGTACTTC. This translates into CASSERSPALAGLGLAKNIQYF.

The chain couples TRBV5-1 to TRBJ1-4; TRBD1 is a possible D gene (5 bases). V was clipped by 0 bases and J by 0 bases, with 18 bases between them. The CDR3 is 19 amino acids. Germline values: CDR1 SGHRS, CDR2 YFSETQ. CDR3 region: CASSLVGRGWSATNEKLFF. The DNA for the CDR3 is TGCGCCAGCAGCTTGGTGGGCCGGGGGTGGTCAGCAACTAATGAAAAACTGTTTTTT.

CDR3 bases: TGTGCCAGCAGTGAGGACAGGATCGATGGCTACACCTTC. It yields the protein CASSEDRIDGYTF. The chain carries TRBV25-1 and TRBJ1-2; TRBD1 aligns across 7 bases. The germline CDR1 and CDR2 sequences are MGHDK and SYGVNS. The V gene end was trimmed by 3 bases and the J gene end by 6 bases; junction bases not matched to a gene: 4. CDR3 size: 13 residues.

The chain carries TRBV5-1 and TRBJ2-1; 12 bases agree with TRBD2. Germline lookup yields CDR1 SGHRS and CDR2 YFSETQ. The CDR3 loop spans 21 amino acids. The V gene end was trimmed by 2 bases and the J gene end by 7 bases; junction bases not matched to a gene: 22. The CDR3 DNA follows: TGCGCCAGCAGCTTAGGGGACCCTATAGGACTAGCGGGACCATTTAGTAATGAGCAGTTCTTC. Its translation: CASSLGDPIGLAGPFSNEQFF. The entire variable domain, with the rest obtained from reference TRBV5-1 and TRBJ2-1, is as follows: KAGVTQTPRYLIKTRGQQVTLSCSPISGHRSVSWYQQTPGQGLQFLFEYFSETQRNKGNFPGRFSGRQFSNSRSEMNVSTLELGDSALYLCASSLGDPIGLAGPFSNEQFFGPGTRLTVL.

The table lists this clone with a few counts. V is TRBV2 and J is TRBJ2-7; 8 bases align to TRBD2. CDR1 and CDR2 from the germline V gene are SNHLY and FYNNEI. Germline trimming cut 7 bases from V and 3 bases from J; bases unmatched to any gene: 11. This CDR3 comprises 15 residues. The CDR3 here is CASTGGQGRIYEQYF. The CDR3 DNA reads as TGTGCCAGCACGGGGGGGCAGGGGCGCATCTACGAGCAGTACTTC. Supplemented by reference TRBV2 and TRBJ2-7, the full variable domain reads EPEVTQTPSHQVTQMGQEVILRCVPISNHLYFYWYRQILGQKVEFLVSFYNNEISEKSEIFDDQFSVERPDGSNFTLKIRSTKLEDSAMYFCASTGGQGRIYEQYFGPGTRLTVT.

The CDR3 DNA sequence: TGTGCCAGCAGCCGGCGGACAGGGTGGGGCACAGATACGCAGTATTTT. Protein product: CASSRRTGWGTDTQYF. The chain carries TRBV7-9 and TRBJ2-3; 8 bases line up with TRBD1. Trimming took 5 bases from V and 1 from J; bases not matched to a gene: 8. Germline CDR1 and CDR2: SEHNR and FQNEAQ (reference sequence). This CDR3 region has 16 residues.

The chain joins TRBV7-8 to TRBJ2-7, with 7 nucleotides matching TRBD2. This CDR3 has 14 residues. V dropped 1 base and J dropped 6; count of bases not matched to a gene: 6. CDR1 is SGHVS, CDR2 FQNEAQ, per germline. CDR3 loop: CASSLGGREGEQYF. The CDR3 nucleotides are TGTGCCAGCAGCTTAGGCGGCAGGGAGGGCGAGCAGTACTTC.

V is TRBV14 and J is TRBJ1-6, with D possibly TRBD1 on 5 matching bases. The CDR3 spans 17 residues. Germline V gives CDR1 SGHDN, CDR2 FVKESK. V was pared by 1 base and J by 0 bases, with 10 bases between. CDR3: CASSQVAGPSYNSPLHF. The CDR3 DNA reads as TGTGCCAGCAGCCAAGTCGCGGGGCCCTCCTATAATTCACCCCTCCACTTT.

This chain joins TRBV24-1 and TRBJ1-6; 8 bases align to TRBD1. V trimming: 8 bases; J trimming: 5 bases; junction bases outside the gene matches: 4. This CDR3 region has 14 residues. Germline assignment: CDR1 KGHDR and CDR2 SFDVKD. DNA of the CDR3: TGTGCCACCACTCTGGGACAGGATAATTCACCCCTCCACTTT. It yields the protein CATTLGQDNSPLHF.

The genes are TRBV7-9 and TRBJ2-1; maybe TRBD2 (6 bases). Germline values: CDR1 SEHNR, CDR2 FQNEAQ (reference sequence). The V end was cut by 2 bases, the J end by 1 base, with 18 bases between. This CDR3 spans 18 amino acids. CDR3 sequence reads: CASSLPLLGGLSYNEQFF. Written as DNA, the CDR3 is TGTGCCAGCAGCTTACCTCTTTTGGGAGGACTATCCTACAATGAGCAGTTCTTC.

This chain joins TRBV18 and TRBJ1-2; D remains ambiguous. V was trimmed by 2 bases and J by 8 bases, leaving 9 bases between them. This CDR3 spans 12 amino acids. Germline V gene lookup returns CDR1 KGHSH and CDR2 LQKENI. CDR3 protein: CASSPYRGGYTF. Written as DNA, the CDR3 is TGTGCCAGCTCACCATATCGCGGGGGCTACACCTTC.